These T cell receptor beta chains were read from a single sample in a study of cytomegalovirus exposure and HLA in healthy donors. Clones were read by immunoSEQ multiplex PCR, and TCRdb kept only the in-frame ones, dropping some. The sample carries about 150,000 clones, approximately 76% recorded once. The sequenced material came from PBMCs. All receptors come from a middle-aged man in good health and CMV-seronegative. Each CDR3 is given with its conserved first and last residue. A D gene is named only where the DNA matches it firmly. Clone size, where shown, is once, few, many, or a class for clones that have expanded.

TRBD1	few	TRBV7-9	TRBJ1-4	CASSMGQGREKLFF	TGTGCCAGCAGTATGGGACAGGGACGTGAAAAACTGTTTTTT
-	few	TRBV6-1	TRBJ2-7	CASSYTQGYEQYF	TGTGCCAGCAGTTATACACAGGGCTACGAGCAGTACTTC
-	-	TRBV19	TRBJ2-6	CASSITGSGANVLTF	TGTGCCAGTAGTATTACAGGGTCTGGGGCCAACGTCCTGACTTTC
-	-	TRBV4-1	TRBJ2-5	CASSQWGGLETQYF	TGCGCCAGCAGCCAATGGGGGGGCCTAGAGACCCAGTACTTC
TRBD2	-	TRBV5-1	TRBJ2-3	CASSLVGGTIPGDTQYF	TGCGCCAGCAGCTTGGTCGGTGGGACTATCCCGGGGGATACGCAGTATTTT
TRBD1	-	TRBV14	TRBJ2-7	CASSGQGAGEQYF	TGTGCCAGCAGCGGACAGGGGGCAGGCGAGCAGTACTTC
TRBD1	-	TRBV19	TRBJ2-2	CASSPDRGLMSNTGELFF	TGTGCCAGTAGCCCGGACAGGGGGTTAATGTCGAACACCGGGGAGCTGTTTTTT
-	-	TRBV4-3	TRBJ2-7	CASSLRDSPSEQYF	TGCGCCAGCAGCCTCCGGGACTCTCCAAGCGAGCAGTACTTC
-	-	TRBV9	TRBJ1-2	CASSVAQWDIVGYTF	TGTGCCAGCAGCGTAGCTCAATGGGACATCGTGGGCTACACCTTC
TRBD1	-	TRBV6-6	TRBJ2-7	CASSQLRQGPYEQYF	TGTGCCAGCAGTCAACTAAGACAGGGGCCCTACGAGCAGTACTTC
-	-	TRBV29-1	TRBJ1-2	CSVLGGRYLIF	TGCAGCGTTTTGGGCGGGCGGTATCTAATCTTC
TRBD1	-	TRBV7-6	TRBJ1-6	CASSLEGGTGSPLHF	TGTGCCAGCAGCTTAGAAGGGGGCACTGGTTCACCCCTCCACTTT
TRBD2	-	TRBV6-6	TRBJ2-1	CASNPGLAGTDEQFF	TGTGCCAGCAACCCCGGACTAGCGGGAACCGATGAGCAGTTCTTC
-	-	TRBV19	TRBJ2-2	CASSMGPAGFGTGELFF	TGTGCCAGTAGTATGGGGCCAGCTGGGTTCGGGACCGGGGAGCTGTTTTTT
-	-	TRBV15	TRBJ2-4	CATSREVPPGNSQYF	TGTGCCACCAGCAGAGAAGTTCCCCCAGGGAACAGTCAGTACTTC
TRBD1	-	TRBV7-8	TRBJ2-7	CASSPGGVGEQYF	TGTGCCAGCAGCCCAGGGGGTGTAGGGGAGCAGTACTTC
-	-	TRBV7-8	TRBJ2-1	CASSLELRTGAYNEQFF	TGTGCCAGCAGCTTAGAGTTAAGGACGGGAGCCTACAATGAGCAGTTCTTC
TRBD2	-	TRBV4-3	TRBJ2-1	CASSQTDGGADPREQFF	TGCGCCAGCAGCCAGACGGACGGGGGGGCCGATCCCCGTGAGCAGTTCTTC
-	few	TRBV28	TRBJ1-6	CASSLNFQGLTLHF	TGTGCCAGCAGTTTAAATTTTCAGGGGCTGACCCTCCACTTT
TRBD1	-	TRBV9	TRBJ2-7	CASSMTGSYEQYF	TGTGCCAGCAGCATGACAGGGTCCTACGAGCAGTACTTC
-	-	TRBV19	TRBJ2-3	CASSIGQGTDTQYF	TGTGCCAGTAGTATTGGCCAGGGGACAGATACGCAGTATTTT
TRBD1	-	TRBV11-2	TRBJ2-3	CASSTWDRADTQYF	TGTGCCAGCAGCACTTGGGACAGGGCAGATACGCAGTATTTT
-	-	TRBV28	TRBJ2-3	CASSPLGADTQYF	TGTGCCAGCAGTCCATTAGGGGCAGATACGCAGTATTTT